A selection of T cell receptor beta chains follows, all from one sample in a study of blood T cell repertoires in COVID-19. Clones were sequenced by immunoSEQ multiplex PCR, and TCRdb holds only the in-frame ones, with some missing. The sample shows 100,000 or so clones, roughly 92% of them seen only once. The sequenced sample was peripheral blood. All receptors come from an older woman with active COVID-19. Each CDR3 is given with its conserved first and last residue.

length: 15; V: TRBV2; CDR3: CASSEGGTRSYEQYF
length: 16; V: TRBV19; CDR3: CASAGQGGSWANVLTF
length: 16; V: TRBV6-1; CDR3: CASSERQGWDTGELFF
length: 15; V: TRBV5-1; CDR3: CASSLGASGRYEQYF
length: 13; V: TRBV30; CDR3: CALGLAEVDTQYF
length: 15; V: TRBV7-3; CDR3: CASSVLASPTDTQYF
length: 14; V: TRBV10-2; CDR3: CASSPGTSADTQYF
length: 14; V: TRBV15; CDR3: CATSRDRYQETQYF
length: 15; V: TRBV5-1; CDR3: CASSLGGGGDTEAFF
length: 15; V: TRBV5-1; CDR3: CASSLAASGSYEQYF
length: 15; V: TRBV19; CDR3: CASRDRGHSNQPQHF
length: 15; V: TRBV4-3; CDR3: CASSQDRGTNYGYTF
length: 14; V: TRBV2; CDR3: CASSEFRGGSPLHF
length: 14; V: TRBV24-1; CDR3: CATTGTGASNEQFF
length: 15; V: TRBV18; CDR3: CASSPGTSDSYEQYF
length: 14; V: TRBV7-9; CDR3: CASSLVGAGNTIYF
length: 13; V: TRBV30; CDR3: CAWSRQGNQPQHF
length: 14; V: TRBV2; CDR3: CASSGSGSDSGYTF
length: 18; V: TRBV19; CDR3: CASSKGLAGGPITDTQYF
length: 19; V: TRBV6-1; CDR3: CASSEMGGPRGNSNQPQHF
length: 15; V: TRBV7-8; CDR3: CASSDDRRSNQPQHF
length: 13; V: TRBV5-1; CDR3: CASSADLFTEAFF
length: 13; V: TRBV6-6; CDR3: CASSGQGHQPQHF
length: 13; V: TRBV7-2; CDR3: CASSAIGNQPQHF
length: 13; V: TRBV27; CDR3: CASSLLTDSPLHF
length: 15; V: TRBV24-1; CDR3: CATSDEGNRGSEQFF
length: 15; V: TRBV6-2/TRBV6-3; CDR3: CASSIAGAVSAEQYF
length: 16; V: TRBV15; CDR3: CATSSYQGTGANVLTF
length: 16; V: TRBV7-6; CDR3: CASTLQLAGDTDTQYF
length: 15; V: TRBV28; CDR3: CATTGGGAPGNTIYF
length: 14; V: TRBV6-6; CDR3: CASSFGTGSYEQYF
length: 20; V: TRBV15; CDR3: CATSRDQLGLAGGGTDTQYF
length: 16; V: TRBV10-3; CDR3: CAISEPGDSQNYGYTF
length: 13; V: TRBV19; CDR3: CASSEGPGNTIYF
length: 13; V: TRBV3-1/TRBV3-2; CDR3: CASSRTDYNEQFF
length: 15; V: TRBV4-3; CDR3: CASSQAGGSSNEQFF
length: 13; V: TRBV14; CDR3: CASSQDLPETQYF